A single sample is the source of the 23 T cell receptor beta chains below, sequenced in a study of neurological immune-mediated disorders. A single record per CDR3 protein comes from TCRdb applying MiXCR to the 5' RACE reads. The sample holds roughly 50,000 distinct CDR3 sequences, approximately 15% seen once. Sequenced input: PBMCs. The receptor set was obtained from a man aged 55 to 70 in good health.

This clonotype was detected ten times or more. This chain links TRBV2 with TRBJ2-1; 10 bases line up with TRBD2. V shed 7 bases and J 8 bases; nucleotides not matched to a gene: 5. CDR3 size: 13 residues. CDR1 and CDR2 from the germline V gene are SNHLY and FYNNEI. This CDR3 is CASNLAGVDEQFF. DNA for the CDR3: TGTGCCAGCAACCTAGCGGGAGTCGATGAGCAGTTCTTC.

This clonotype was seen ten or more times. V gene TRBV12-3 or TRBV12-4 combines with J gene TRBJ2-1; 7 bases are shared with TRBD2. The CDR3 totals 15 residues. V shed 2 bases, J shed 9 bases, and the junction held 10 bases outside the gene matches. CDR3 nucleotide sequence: TGTGCCAGCAGTTTATCGGGGGAGGGAGGGGTTGAGCAGTTCTTC. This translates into CASSLSGEGGVEQFF.

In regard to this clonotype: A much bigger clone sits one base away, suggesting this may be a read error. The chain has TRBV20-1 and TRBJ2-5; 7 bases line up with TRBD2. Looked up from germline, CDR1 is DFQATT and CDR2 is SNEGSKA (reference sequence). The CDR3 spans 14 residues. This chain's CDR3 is CSAGGGETKETRYF. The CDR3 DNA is TGCAGTGCTGGGGGGGGGGAAACTAAAGAGACCCGGTACTTC.

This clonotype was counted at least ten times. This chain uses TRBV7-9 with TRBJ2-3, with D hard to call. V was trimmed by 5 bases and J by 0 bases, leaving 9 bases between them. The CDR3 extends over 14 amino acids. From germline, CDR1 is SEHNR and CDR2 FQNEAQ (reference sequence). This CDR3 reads CASSKSTSTDTQYF. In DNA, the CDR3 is TGTGCCAGCAGCAAATCGACAAGCACAGATACGCAGTATTTT.

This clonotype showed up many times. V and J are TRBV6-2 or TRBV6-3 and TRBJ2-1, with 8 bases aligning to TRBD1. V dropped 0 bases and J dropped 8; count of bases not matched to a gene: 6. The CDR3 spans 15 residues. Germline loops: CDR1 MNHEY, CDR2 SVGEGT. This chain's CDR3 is CASSYSILTGDEQFF. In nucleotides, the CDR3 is TGTGCCAGCAGTTACTCCATCTTGACAGGGGATGAGCAGTTCTTC.

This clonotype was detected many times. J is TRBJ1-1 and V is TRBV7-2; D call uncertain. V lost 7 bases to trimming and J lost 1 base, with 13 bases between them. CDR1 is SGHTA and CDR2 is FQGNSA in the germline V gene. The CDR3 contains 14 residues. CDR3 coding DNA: TGTGCCAGCACCCCCGTTCCACCGAACACTGAAGCTTTCTTT. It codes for CASTPVPPNTEAFF.

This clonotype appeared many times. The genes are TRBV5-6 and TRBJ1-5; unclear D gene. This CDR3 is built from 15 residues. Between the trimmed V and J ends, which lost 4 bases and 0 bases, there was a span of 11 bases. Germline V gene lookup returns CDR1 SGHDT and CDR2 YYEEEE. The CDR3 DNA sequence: TGTGCCAGCAGCCACAGTTTCATTAGCAATCAGCCCCAGCATTTT. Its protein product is CASSHSFISNQPQHF. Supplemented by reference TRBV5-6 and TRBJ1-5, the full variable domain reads DAGVTQSPTHLIKTRGQQVTLRCSPKSGHDTVSWYQQALGQGPQFIFQYYEEEERQRGNFPDRFSGHQFPNYSSELNVNALLLGDSALYLCASSHSFISNQPQHFGDGTRLSIL.

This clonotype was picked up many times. CDR3 loop: CASSNSGRLVEQFF. In nucleotides, the CDR3 is TGTGCCAGCAGCAATAGCGGGAGGCTCGTTGAGCAGTTCTTC. This chain links TRBV21-1 with TRBJ2-1; TRBD2 is the table's D call and was not checked against the DNA. TRBV21-1 is marked as a pseudogene. CDR3 length: 14 amino acids.

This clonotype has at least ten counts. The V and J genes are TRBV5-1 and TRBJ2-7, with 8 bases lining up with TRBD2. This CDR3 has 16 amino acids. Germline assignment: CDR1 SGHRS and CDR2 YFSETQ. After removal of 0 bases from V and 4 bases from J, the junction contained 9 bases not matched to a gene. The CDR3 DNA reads TGCGCCAGCAGCTTGGCACCCAGCGGGAGAATGTACGAGCAGTACTTC. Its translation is CASSLAPSGRMYEQYF.

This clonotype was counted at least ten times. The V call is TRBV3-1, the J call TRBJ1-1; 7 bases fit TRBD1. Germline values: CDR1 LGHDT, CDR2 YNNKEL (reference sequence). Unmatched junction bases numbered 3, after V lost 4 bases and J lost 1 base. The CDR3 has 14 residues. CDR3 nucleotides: TGTGCCAGCAGCCCGTGGACAGGGAACACTGAAGCTTTCTTT. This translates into CASSPWTGNTEAFF.

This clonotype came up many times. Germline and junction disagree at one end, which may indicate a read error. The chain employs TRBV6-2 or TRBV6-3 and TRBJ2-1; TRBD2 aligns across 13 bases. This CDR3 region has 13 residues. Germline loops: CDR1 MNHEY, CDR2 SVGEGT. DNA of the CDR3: TGTGCCAGCAGTAAAACTAGCGGGAGGGCCGGTATCTTC. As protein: CASSKTSGRAGIF.

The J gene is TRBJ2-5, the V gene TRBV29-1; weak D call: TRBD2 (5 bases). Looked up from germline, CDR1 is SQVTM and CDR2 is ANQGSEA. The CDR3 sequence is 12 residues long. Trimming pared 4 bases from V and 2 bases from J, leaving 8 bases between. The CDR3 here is CSVARGQETQYF. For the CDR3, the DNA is TGCAGCGTTGCTCGGGGACAAGAGACCCAGTACTTC.

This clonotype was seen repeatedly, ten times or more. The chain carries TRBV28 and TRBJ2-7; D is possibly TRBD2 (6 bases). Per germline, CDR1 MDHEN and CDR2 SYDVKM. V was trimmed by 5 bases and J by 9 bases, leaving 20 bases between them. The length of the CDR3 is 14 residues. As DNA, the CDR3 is TGTGCCAGCAGTCCCCGGGACTGGACGACTTGGCAGTACTTC. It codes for CASSPRDWTTWQYF.

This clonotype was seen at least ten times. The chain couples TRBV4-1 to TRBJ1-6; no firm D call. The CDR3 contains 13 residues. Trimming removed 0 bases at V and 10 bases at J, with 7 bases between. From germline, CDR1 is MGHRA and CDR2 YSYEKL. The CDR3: CASSQEADSPLHF. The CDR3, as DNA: TGCGCCAGCAGCCAAGAGGCGGACTCACCCCTCCACTTT.

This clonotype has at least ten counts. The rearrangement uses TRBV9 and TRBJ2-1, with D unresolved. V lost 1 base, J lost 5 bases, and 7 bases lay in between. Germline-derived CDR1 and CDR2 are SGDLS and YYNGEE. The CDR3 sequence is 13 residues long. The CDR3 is CASSVRLNNEQFF. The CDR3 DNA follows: TGTGCCAGCAGCGTAAGGCTAAACAATGAGCAGTTCTTC.

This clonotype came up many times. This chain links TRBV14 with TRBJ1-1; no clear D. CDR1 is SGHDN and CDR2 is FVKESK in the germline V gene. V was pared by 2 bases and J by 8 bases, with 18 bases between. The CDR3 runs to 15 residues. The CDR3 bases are TGTGCCAGCAGCCAAATCGGAGAAGGACGGATCGAAGCTTTCTTT. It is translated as CASSQIGEGRIEAFF.

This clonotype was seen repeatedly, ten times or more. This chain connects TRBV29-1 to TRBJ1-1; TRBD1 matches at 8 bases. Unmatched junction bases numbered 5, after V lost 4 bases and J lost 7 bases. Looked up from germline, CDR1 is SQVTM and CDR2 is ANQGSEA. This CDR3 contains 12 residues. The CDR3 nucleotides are TGCAGCGTTGGACAGGGGCATGGTGAAGCTTTCTTT. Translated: CSVGQGHGEAFF.

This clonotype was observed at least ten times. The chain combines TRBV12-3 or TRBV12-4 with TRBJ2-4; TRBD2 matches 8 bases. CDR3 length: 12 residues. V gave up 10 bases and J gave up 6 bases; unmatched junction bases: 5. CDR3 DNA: TGTGCCACCGGGAGGGGCGGAAACATTCAGTACTTC. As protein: CATGRGGNIQYF.

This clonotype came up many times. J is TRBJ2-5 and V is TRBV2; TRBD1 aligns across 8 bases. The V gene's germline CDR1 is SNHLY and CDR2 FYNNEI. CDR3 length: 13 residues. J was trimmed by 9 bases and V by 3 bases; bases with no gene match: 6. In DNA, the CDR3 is TGTGCCAGCAGTGAGGACAGGGAATGGGCCCAGTACTTC. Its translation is CASSEDREWAQYF.

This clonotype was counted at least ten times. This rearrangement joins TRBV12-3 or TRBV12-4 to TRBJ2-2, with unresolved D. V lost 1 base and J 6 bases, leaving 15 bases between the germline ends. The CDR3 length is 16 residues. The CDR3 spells CASSLGPISSAGELFF. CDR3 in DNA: TGTGCCAGCAGTTTAGGACCCATTTCCAGTGCCGGGGAGCTGTTTTTT.

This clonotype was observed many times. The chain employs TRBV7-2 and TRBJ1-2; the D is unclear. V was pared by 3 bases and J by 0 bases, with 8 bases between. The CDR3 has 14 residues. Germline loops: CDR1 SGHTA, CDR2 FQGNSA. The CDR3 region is CASSFGRPNYGYTF. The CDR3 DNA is TGTGCCAGCAGCTTTGGACGGCCTAACTATGGCTACACCTTC.

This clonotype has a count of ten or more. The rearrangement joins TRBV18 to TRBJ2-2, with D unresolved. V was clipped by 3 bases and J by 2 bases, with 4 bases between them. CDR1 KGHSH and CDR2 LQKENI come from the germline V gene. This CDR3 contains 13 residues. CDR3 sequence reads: CASSPRNTGELFF. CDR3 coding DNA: TGTGCCAGCTCACCGCGCAACACCGGGGAGCTGTTTTTT.

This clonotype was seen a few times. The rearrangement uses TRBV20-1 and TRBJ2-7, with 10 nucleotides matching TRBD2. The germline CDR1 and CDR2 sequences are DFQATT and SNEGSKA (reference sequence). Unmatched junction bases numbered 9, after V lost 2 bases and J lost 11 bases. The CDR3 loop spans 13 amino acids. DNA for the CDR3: TGCAGTGCTAGACAACTAGCGGGGCAACGCGAGTACTTC. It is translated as CSARQLAGQREYF.